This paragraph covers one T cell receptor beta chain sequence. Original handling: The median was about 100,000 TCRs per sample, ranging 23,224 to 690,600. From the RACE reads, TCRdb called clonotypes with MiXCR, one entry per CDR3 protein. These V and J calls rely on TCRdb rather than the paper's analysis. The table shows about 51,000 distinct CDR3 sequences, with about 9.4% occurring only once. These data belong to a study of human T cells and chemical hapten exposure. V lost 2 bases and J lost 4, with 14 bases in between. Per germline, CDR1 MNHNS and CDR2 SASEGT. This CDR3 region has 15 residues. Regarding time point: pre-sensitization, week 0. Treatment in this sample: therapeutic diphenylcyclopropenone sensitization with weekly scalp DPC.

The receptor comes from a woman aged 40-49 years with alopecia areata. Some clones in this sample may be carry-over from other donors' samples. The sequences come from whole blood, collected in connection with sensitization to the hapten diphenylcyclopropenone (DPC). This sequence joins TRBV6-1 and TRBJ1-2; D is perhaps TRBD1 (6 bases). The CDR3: CASSESTGGIYGYTF. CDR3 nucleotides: TGTGCCAGCAGTGAATCGACAGGAGGGATCTATGGCTACACCTTC.